These 23 T cell receptor beta chains were all obtained from the same sample, sequenced in a study of blood T cells in healthy people across ages. Using a J-beta primer mix together with a sample-barcoded 5' primer, a second PCR was run for about 7 to 12 cycles. Each CDR3 protein gets one entry after TCRdb re-called the 5' RACE reads with MiXCR. Found here are some 1.5 million distinct CDR3 sequences, about 28% of them singletons; the top ten hold 6.5% to 8.5%. Sequences were obtained from blood. The receptor source for this set is a young woman in good health.

The rearrangement links TRBV12-3 or TRBV12-4 to TRBJ2-5; D tentatively fits TRBD1 or TRBD2 (5 bases each). CDR3 length equals 15 residues. With 4 bases removed from V and 5 bases from J, the gap between germline ends came to 17 bases. CDR3 amino acids: CASSYAGSLSETQYF. The CDR3 region has the DNA TGTGCCAGCAGTTACGCAGGGAGTTTGAGCGAGACCCAGTACTTC.

This clonotype was found many times. The chain links TRBV6-6 to TRBJ2-7, with 9 bases matching TRBD2. V lost 4 bases, J lost 5 bases, and 9 bases stayed unmatched. The CDR3 spans 15 residues. Per germline, CDR1 MNHNY and CDR2 SVGAGI (reference sequence). CDR3 in amino acids: CASSSAGLAENEQYF. In DNA form, the CDR3 reads TGTGCCAGCAGTTCCGCGGGACTAGCAGAGAACGAGCAGTACTTC.

This clonotype was seen more than once but under ten times. The CDR3 DNA follows: TGTGCCAGCAGTTTAAAGGGAAGAAACTATGGCTACACCTTC. It yields the protein CASSLKGRNYGYTF. The rearrangement uses TRBV27 and TRBJ1-2; unclear D gene. Germline CDR1 MNHEY, CDR2 SMNVEV (reference sequence). V was clipped by 2 bases and J by 2 bases, with 9 bases between them. The CDR3 is 14 amino acids.

Only a few counts were recorded for this clonotype. J is TRBJ2-5 and V is TRBV7-9; tentatively, D is TRBD1 or TRBD2 (6 bases each). V lost 8 bases and J lost 3, with 10 bases in between. There are 12 residues in the CDR3. In germline, CDR1 is SEHNR, CDR2 FQNEAQ (reference sequence). For the CDR3, the DNA is TGTGCCAGCGGTAGGGGGGAAGAGACCCAGTACTTC. Translating it yields CASGRGEETQYF.

This clonotype turned up a few times. The chain carries TRBV4-3 and TRBJ1-4, with D possibly matching TRBD1 (6 bases). The CDR3 length is 14 residues. V lost 5 bases and J 8 bases, leaving 15 bases between the germline ends. Germline loops: CDR1 LGHNA, CDR2 YSLEER. CDR3 amino acids: CASSGGGAGEKLFF. The CDR3 DNA sequence: TGCGCCAGCAGCGGCGGGGGGGCAGGAGAAAAACTGTTTTTT.

Points on this clonotype: Being one base from a much bigger clone, this may be a read error. The chain uses TRBV12-3 or TRBV12-4 and TRBJ2-1, with 7 bases identical to TRBD2. The trim removed 7 bases at V and 11 bases at J, leaving 8 bases unmatched. The CDR3 length is 12 residues. CDR3 in DNA: TGTGCCAGCACCCTGGGGGGGAATAAGCAGTTCTTC. Its protein is CASTLGGNKQFF.

The CDR3 DNA sequence: TGTGCCAGCAGTAACCCGGGGAAGGCCTACGAGCAGTACTTC. Translating it yields CASSNPGKAYEQYF. V and J are TRBV25-1 and TRBJ2-7; a weak D match, TRBD2 (5 bases). V was shortened by 5 bases and J by 2 bases, with 13 bases between the two germline ends. From germline, CDR1 is MGHDK and CDR2 SYGVNS. The length of the CDR3 is 14 residues.

The chain employs TRBV4-3 and TRBJ2-3; the match to TRBD2 covers 9 bases. Unmatched junction bases numbered 7, after V lost 6 bases and J lost 6 bases. This CDR3 has 14 residues. CDR1 is LGHNA, CDR2 YSLEER, per germline. CDR3 bases: TGCGCCAGCAGTGAGCGGGAGGCTTTGGATACGCAGTATTTT. It encodes CASSEREALDTQYF.

This clonotype was detected only a few times. The chain recombines TRBV7-9 with TRBJ1-6; tentative D call: TRBD1 (5 bases). Trimming left V 7 bases short and J 8 bases short, with 12 bases between. The CDR3 covers 13 residues. Germline V gene data show CDR1 as SEHNR and CDR2 as FQNEAQ (reference sequence). CDR3 loop: CASKKTVDSPLHF. The CDR3 bases are TGTGCCAGCAAGAAGACAGTTGATTCACCCCTCCACTTT.

In this sample, this clonotype turned up a few times. V gene TRBV16 combines with J gene TRBJ1-1; 12 bases fit TRBD1. V lost 1 base, J lost 3 bases, and 15 bases stayed unmatched. Per the germline V gene, CDR1 is KGHSY and CDR2 is FQNENV. The CDR3 sequence is 20 residues long. CDR3 bases: TGTGCCAGCAGCCAATTAGGACTCGGGACAGGGGGCCTCATGGACACTGAAGCTTTCTTT. Translation: CASSQLGLGTGGLMDTEAFF.

This clonotype was counted many times. The chain is built from TRBV12-3 or TRBV12-4 and TRBJ2-4, with 7 nucleotides matching TRBD1. After removal of 5 bases from V and 8 bases from J, the junction contained 9 bases not matched to a gene. This CDR3 is 14 amino acids long. The CDR3 sequence: CASSRRQGEDIQYF. The CDR3 DNA follows: TGTGCCAGCAGTCGCAGACAGGGCGAGGACATTCAGTACTTC.

Many counts were recorded for this clonotype. The genes are TRBV30 and TRBJ1-4; possibly TRBD1 for D (5 bases). V lost 4 bases and J lost 8, with 17 bases in between. Looked up from germline, CDR1 is GTSNPN and CDR2 is SVGIG (reference sequence). This CDR3 is 14 amino acids long. The CDR3 coding sequence is TGTGCCTGGACCCCCCGGTCGACAGCAGAAAAACTGTTTTTT. It translates to CAWTPRSTAEKLFF.

This clonotype has a count of ten or more. The chain links TRBV11-2 to TRBJ1-1; D not certain. Germline V gene lookup returns CDR1 SGHAT and CDR2 FQNNGV. Trimming left V 2 bases short and J 2 bases short, with 6 bases between. This CDR3 comprises 13 residues. In nucleotides, the CDR3 is TGTGCCAGCAGCTTATGGCGAAACACTGAAGCTTTCTTT. It specifies CASSLWRNTEAFF.

Note on this clonotype: With a much larger clone just one base away, this may be a read error. The V and J genes are TRBV4-3 and TRBJ2-7, with D possibly being TRBD1 or TRBD2 (5 bases each). The CDR3 has 17 amino acids. CDR1 and CDR2 from the germline V gene are LGHNA and YSLEER. This chain's CDR3 is CAGSQDGGADQPHEQYF. The CDR3 region has the DNA TGCGCCGGCAGCCAAGATGGGGGAGCGGACCAGCCCCACGAGCAGTACTTC.

The rearrangement links TRBV29-1 to TRBJ2-5; D unclear. The CDR3 runs to 12 residues. Germline CDR1 is SQVTM and CDR2 is ANQGSEA. The V end lost 2 bases, the J end lost 1 base, and 5 bases lay between the germline ends. Here the CDR3 DNA reads TGCAGCGTTGAAATCATCCAAGAGACCCAGTACTTC. It is translated as CSVEIIQETQYF.

The sample holds many counts of this clonotype. This chain connects TRBV20-1 to TRBJ2-3, with D unresolved. Germline CDR1 and CDR2: DFQATT and SNEGSKA (reference sequence). The CDR3 is 14 residues long. V lost 4 bases and J 0 bases, leaving 11 bases between the germline ends. The CDR3 here is CSAMELPSTDTQYF. In nucleotides, the CDR3 is TGCAGTGCTATGGAACTCCCTAGCACAGATACGCAGTATTTT.

This clonotype came up a few times. This rearrangement joins TRBV25-1 to TRBJ1-2; no clear D. This CDR3 region has 13 residues. V lost 3 bases to trimming and J lost 7 bases, with 12 bases between them. Germline V gene lookup returns CDR1 MGHDK and CDR2 SYGVNS. The CDR3 region is CASSDKTVLGYTF. The CDR3 nucleotides read TGTGCCAGCAGTGATAAGACTGTCCTTGGCTACACCTTC.

The chain carries TRBV29-1 and TRBJ1-1; no firm D call. Germline values: CDR1 SQVTM, CDR2 ANQGSEA. This CDR3 spans 12 amino acids. V lost 3 bases, J lost 1 base, and 6 bases lay in between. The CDR3 reads CSVDAGNTEAFF. The CDR3 DNA reads TGCAGCGTTGACGCAGGGAACACTGAAGCTTTCTTT.

The rearrangement joins TRBV30 to TRBJ2-1; D is unclear. This CDR3 has 13 amino acids. V was clipped by 2 bases and J by 1 base, with 6 bases between them. The germline gives CDR1 GTSNPN, CDR2 SVGIG (reference sequence). CDR3 bases: TGTGCCTGGAGTTCAGCTTCCTACAATGAGCAGTTCTTC. Translated: CAWSSASYNEQFF.

The genes are TRBV7-2 and TRBJ1-5; TRBD1 matches 8 bases. CDR1 is SGHTA and CDR2 is FQGNSA in the germline V gene. This CDR3 comprises 14 residues. Trimming removed 3 bases from V and 10 bases from J; junction bases left unmatched: 8. CDR3: CASSFDRGQRPQHF. The CDR3 DNA sequence: TGTGCCAGCAGCTTTGACAGGGGCCAGCGTCCCCAGCATTTT.

Notes on this clonotype: This could be a read error, since a much larger clone is one nucleotide away. The V call is TRBV2, the J call TRBJ2-3; D unresolved. This CDR3 region has 13 residues. Germline CDR1 SNHLY, CDR2 FYNNEI. V was pared by 9 bases and J by 4 bases, with 14 bases between. The CDR3 nucleotides read TGTGCCAGAGACGGAGTTTCCGCAGATACGCAGTATTTT. Protein product: CARDGVSADTQYF.

This clonotype came up a few times. A much larger clone lies one base from this, so it may be a read error. The rearrangement joins TRBV29-1 to TRBJ2-4; D call uncertain. The CDR3 covers 10 residues. CDR1 is SQVTM and CDR2 is ANQGSEA in the germline V gene. The V end lost 5 bases, the J end lost 13 bases, and 12 bases lay between the germline ends. As DNA, the CDR3 is TGCAGCGTTTTGGGCGATGAGCAGTACTTC. This gives the protein CSVLGDEQYF.

This clonotype has just a few counts. The chain carries TRBV12-3 or TRBV12-4 and TRBJ1-5, with 7 bases that match TRBD1. The CDR3 spans 15 residues. V was pared by 6 bases and J by 0 bases, with 5 bases of the junction left unmatched. Written as DNA, the CDR3 is TGTGCCAGCAGACTGGGACAGTATAGCAATCAGCCCCAGCATTTT. This sequence encodes CASRLGQYSNQPQHF.